These 21 T cell receptor beta chains share one sample of origin, sequenced in a study of response to subunit inactivated influenza vaccine. TCRdb re-called the RT-PCR reads with MiXCR, one entry per CDR3 protein. Here the sample spans around 540,000 distinct CDR3 sequences, 12% being singletons. The sequenced sample was PBMCs from blood, obtained on the day of vaccination. Receptors originate from a middle-aged man who received an inactivated influenza vaccine.

This clonotype has a handful of counts. This chain links TRBV30 with TRBJ2-2, with 7 positions matching TRBD2. The CDR3 sequence is 15 residues long. V lost 0 bases to trimming and J lost 9 bases; unmatched junction nucleotides: 10. CDR1 and CDR2 from the germline V gene are GTSNPN and SVGIG (reference sequence). As DNA, the CDR3 is TGTGCCTGGAGTGTAGGGAGGGGCACAATGAGGGAGCTGTTTTTT. Amino acids: CAWSVGRGTMRELFF.

This clonotype was counted between two and nine times. This sequence joins TRBV5-6 and TRBJ2-1, with a weak D call TRBD1 (6 bases). The CDR3 covers 16 residues. Germline V gene data show CDR1 as SGHDT and CDR2 as YYEEEE. V lost 0 bases, J lost 3 bases, and 13 bases lay in between. This CDR3 is CASSLATGRIYNEQFF. The CDR3 nucleotides read TGTGCCAGCAGCTTGGCCACAGGGCGAATCTACAATGAGCAGTTCTTC.

The chain recombines TRBV7-6 with TRBJ2-7; 8 positions agree with TRBD1. The germline gives CDR1 SGHVS, CDR2 FNYEAQ. This CDR3 is 14 amino acids long. V lost 4 bases and J lost 6; bases outside the gene matches: 8. CDR3 amino acids: CASSSGQGLAEQYF. In DNA, the CDR3 is TGTGCCAGCAGCTCCGGACAGGGTTTGGCCGAGCAGTACTTC.

This chain joins TRBV19 and TRBJ2-7; perhaps TRBD2 as D (6 bases). V lost 6 bases and J lost 7, with 13 bases in between. This CDR3 contains 12 residues. Germline V gene data show CDR1 as LNHDA and CDR2 as SQIVND (reference sequence). In nucleotides, the CDR3 is TGTGCCAGTAGCTACGTCGCGGGGGAGCAGTACTTC. Its protein is CASSYVAGEQYF.

The chain carries TRBV6-1 and TRBJ2-5, with 9 positions matching TRBD1. The CDR3 is made up of 15 amino acids. The V and J ends lost 4 bases and 5 bases, in that order; junction bases with no gene match: 8. Germline values: CDR1 MNHNS, CDR2 SASEGT. Written as DNA, the CDR3 is TGTGCCAGCAGTGGAAACAGGGGGCGCGGGGAGACCCAGTACTTC. Translated: CASSGNRGRGETQYF.

This clonotype turned up a few times. The rearrangement uses TRBV5-1 and TRBJ2-2; D gene ambiguous. Germline V gene sequence: CDR1 SGHRS, CDR2 YFSETQ. The CDR3 sequence is 16 residues long. V was trimmed by 1 base and J by 0 bases, leaving 10 bases between them. DNA for the CDR3: TGCGCCAGCAGCTTGCTGAGAGGCCCGAACACCGGGGAGCTGTTTTTT. This gives the protein CASSLLRGPNTGELFF.

This clonotype was counted between two and nine times. This sequence joins TRBV20-1 and TRBJ2-7; D not resolved. Trimming shortened V by 1 base and J by 5 bases, and 9 bases separated the two germline ends. Germline V CDR1 and CDR2: DFQATT, SNEGSKA (reference sequence). The CDR3 length is 12 residues. The CDR3 sequence: CSARGLRNEQYF. The CDR3 DNA reads as TGCAGTGCTAGAGGCCTGCGCAACGAGCAGTACTTC.

This clonotype was observed a handful of times. The V and J genes are TRBV2 and TRBJ2-1; D could derive from TRBD1 or TRBD2 (5 bases each). The CDR3 loop spans 15 amino acids. CDR1 is SNHLY, CDR2 FYNNEI, per germline. Trimming removed 2 bases from V and 10 bases from J, with 18 bases in between. The DNA of the CDR3 is TGTGCCAGCAGTGAACCCTGGGGCGGGCGTGGGGAGCAGTTCTTC. This translates into CASSEPWGGRGEQFF.

This clonotype was observed at least ten times. The chain recombines TRBV29-1 with TRBJ2-2; no clear D. The CDR3 length is 12 residues. Trimming removed 4 bases at V and 1 base at J, with 4 bases between. The V gene's germline CDR1 is SQVTM and CDR2 ANQGSEA. The CDR3 region has the DNA TGCAGCGTTGGTCGGAACACCGGGGAGCTGTTTTTT. It codes for CSVGRNTGELFF.

This clonotype has ten or more counts. V usage is TRBV30 and J usage is TRBJ1-1, with 7 bases fitting TRBD1. Germline CDR1 is GTSNPN and CDR2 is SVGIG (reference sequence). The V segment lost 1 base and the J segment 6 bases; nucleotides outside the gene matches: 5. The CDR3 extends over 13 amino acids. The CDR3 loop is CAWSATGVPEAFF. The CDR3, as DNA: TGTGCCTGGAGTGCTACAGGGGTTCCTGAAGCTTTCTTT. Full variable domain (outside the CDR3, taken from reference TRBV30 and TRBJ1-1): SQTIHQWPATLVQPVGSPLSLECTVEGTSNPNLYWYRQAAGRGLQLLFYSVGIGQISSEVPQNLSASRPQDRQFILSSKKLLLSDSGFYLCAWSATGVPEAFFGQGTRLTVV.

The table lists this clonotype with a few counts. The chain is built from TRBV5-1 and TRBJ2-3; 12 nucleotides match TRBD2. The CDR3 extends over 17 amino acids. Unmatched junction bases numbered 6, after V lost 0 bases and J lost 4 bases. Germline lookup yields CDR1 SGHRS and CDR2 YFSETQ. The CDR3 bases are TGCGCCAGCAGCTTGGCGGCGGCTAGCGGGGGGGCAGATACGCAGTATTTT. Its protein is CASSLAAASGGADTQYF.

This clonotype was picked up a small number of times. The CDR3 protein is CASSLVASGYNEQFF. Here the CDR3 DNA reads TGCGCCAGCAGCTTGGTGGCTAGCGGGTACAATGAGCAGTTCTTC. The rearrangement uses TRBV5-1 and TRBJ2-1, with TRBD2 matching over 8 bases. The ends lost 0 bases at V and 4 bases at J; junction bases unmatched: 3. Germline V CDR1 and CDR2: SGHRS, YFSETQ. This CDR3 comprises 15 residues.

The V gene is TRBV4-1, the J gene TRBJ2-1; the D gene is possibly TRBD2 (6 bases). The CDR3 length is 17 residues. The germline CDR1 and CDR2 sequences are MGHRA and YSYEKL. V was cut by 2 bases and J by 9 bases, with 23 bases left in between. The CDR3 loop reads CASSQLYEVTRQVEQFF. The CDR3 DNA follows: TGCGCCAGCAGCCAATTATATGAGGTGACTAGGCAAGTTGAGCAGTTCTTC.

There are a few counts of this clonotype. This chain uses TRBV3-1 with TRBJ1-6; D gene unclear. The CDR3 contains 14 residues. V was clipped by 0 bases and J by 14 bases, with 14 bases between them. The germline V gene encodes CDR1 LGHDT and CDR2 YNNKEL (reference sequence). The CDR3 bases are TGTGCCAGCAGCCAAGATTTTGGGTCCCAGACCCTCCACTTT. It specifies CASSQDFGSQTLHF.

This sequence joins TRBV13 and TRBJ2-7; perhaps TRBD1 as D (6 bases). The CDR3 is 14 amino acids. V gave up 5 bases and J gave up 3 bases, with 14 bases separating them. Germline CDR1 PRHDT, CDR2 FYEKMQ (reference sequence). The DNA for the CDR3 is TGTGCCAGCAGCACAGGGAGTTCGTTCTACGAGCAGTACTTC. Protein product: CASSTGSSFYEQYF. The variable domain in full, with the rest retrieved from reference TRBV13 and TRBJ2-7, is AAGVIQSPRHLIKEKRETATLKCYPIPRHDTVYWYQQGPGQDPQFLISFYEKMQSDKGSIPDRFSAQQFSDYHSELNMSSLELGDSALYFCASSTGSSFYEQYFGPGTRLTVT.

This clonotype was seen only a few times. The chain recombines TRBV20-1 with TRBJ2-2, with D hard to call. Germline lookup yields CDR1 DFQATT and CDR2 SNEGSKA (reference sequence). The CDR3 length is 11 residues. V was shortened by 4 bases and J by 7 bases, with 7 bases between the two germline ends. The CDR3: CSAKKDGELFF. DNA of the CDR3: TGCAGTGCTAAAAAGGACGGGGAGCTGTTTTTT.

This clonotype was recorded at least ten times. The J gene is TRBJ2-5, the V gene TRBV3-1; D possibly corresponds to TRBD1 (6 bases). Germline assignment: CDR1 LGHDT and CDR2 YNNKEL (reference sequence). The CDR3 consists of 14 residues. V was clipped by 1 base and J by 4 bases, with 10 bases between them. CDR3 region: CASSQGTVGETQYF. The CDR3 DNA reads as TGTGCCAGCAGCCAAGGGACAGTTGGAGAGACCCAGTACTTC.

This sequence joins TRBV10-3 and TRBJ2-1; no firm D call. The germline gives CDR1 ENHRY, CDR2 SYGVKD. This CDR3 comprises 11 residues. With 5 bases removed from V and 10 bases from J, the gap between germline ends came to 9 bases. The CDR3 sequence is CAISRGVEQFF. CDR3 nucleotides: TGTGCCATCAGTCGTGGAGTAGAGCAGTTCTTC.

This sequence joins TRBV29-1 and TRBJ1-1; D gene ambiguous. V lost 5 bases to trimming and J lost 2 bases, with 9 bases between them. CDR3 length: 12 residues. Germline CDR1 reads SQVTM; CDR2 reads ANQGSEA. The CDR3 DNA follows: TGCAGCGTTCATAGTTTTAACACTGAAGCTTTCTTT. It encodes CSVHSFNTEAFF.

J is TRBJ2-1 and V is TRBV11-2, with D possibly being TRBD2 (5 bases). Germline CDR1 reads SGHAT; CDR2 reads FQNNGV. This CDR3 contains 14 residues. V lost 1 base and J lost 5, with 9 bases in between. The CDR3 sequence is CASSLVQRNNEQFF. The DNA of the CDR3 is TGTGCCAGCAGCTTAGTGCAGCGGAACAATGAGCAGTTCTTC.

The J gene is TRBJ1-4, the V gene TRBV5-1; D unclear. The V end lost 4 bases, the J end lost 7 bases, and 17 bases lay between the germline ends. Germline values: CDR1 SGHRS, CDR2 YFSETQ. This CDR3 has 15 amino acids. The CDR3 DNA reads as TGCGCCAGCAGCCAAGATATGGATCGGGTTGAAAAACTGTTTTTT. As protein: CASSQDMDRVEKLFF.